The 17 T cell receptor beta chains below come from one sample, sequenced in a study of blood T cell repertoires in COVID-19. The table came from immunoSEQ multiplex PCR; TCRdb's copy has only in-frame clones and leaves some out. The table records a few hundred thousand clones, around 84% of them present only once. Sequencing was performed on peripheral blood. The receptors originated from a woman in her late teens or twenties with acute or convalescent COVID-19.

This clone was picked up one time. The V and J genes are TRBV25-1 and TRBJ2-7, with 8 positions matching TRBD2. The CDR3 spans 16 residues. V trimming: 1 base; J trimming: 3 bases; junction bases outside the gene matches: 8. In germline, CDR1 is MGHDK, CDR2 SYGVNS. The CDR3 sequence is CASSEWGRGVFYEQYF. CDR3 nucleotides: TGTGCCAGCAGTGAATGGGGGCGGGGGGTTTTCTACGAGCAGTACTTC.

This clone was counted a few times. This CDR3 is CASSGGGGGTIYF. The CDR3 DNA is TGTGCCAGCAGCGGAGGGGGCGGTGGCACCATATATTTT. This chain uses TRBV9 with TRBJ1-3; 7 bases agree with TRBD1. Trimming at V came to 3 bases and at J to 9 bases, leaving 6 bases not matched to a gene. Germline V gene lookup returns CDR1 SGDLS and CDR2 YYNGEE. The CDR3 extends over 13 amino acids.

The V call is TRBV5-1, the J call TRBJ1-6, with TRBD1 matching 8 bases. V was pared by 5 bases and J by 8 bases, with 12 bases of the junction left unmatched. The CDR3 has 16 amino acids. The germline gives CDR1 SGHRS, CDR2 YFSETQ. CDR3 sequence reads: CASSLTTGAGDSPLHF. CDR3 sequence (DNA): TGCGCCAGCAGTTTAACGACAGGGGCTGGGGATTCACCCCTCCACTTT.

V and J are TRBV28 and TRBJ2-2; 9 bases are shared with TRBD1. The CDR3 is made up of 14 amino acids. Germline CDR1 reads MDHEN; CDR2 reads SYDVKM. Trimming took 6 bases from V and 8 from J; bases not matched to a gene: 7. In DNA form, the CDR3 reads TGTGCCAGCAGACGTCACAGGGGGCGAGGGGAGCTGTTTTTT. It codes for CASRRHRGRGELFF.

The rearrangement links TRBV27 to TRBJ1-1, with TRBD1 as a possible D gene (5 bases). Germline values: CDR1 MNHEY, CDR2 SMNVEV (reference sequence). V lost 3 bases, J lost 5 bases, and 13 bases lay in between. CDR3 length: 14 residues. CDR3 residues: CASSFQGVGTEAFF. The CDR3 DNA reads TGTGCCAGCAGTTTCCAGGGTGTGGGGACTGAAGCTTTCTTT.

In DNA, the CDR3 is TGTGCCAGCAGCTTCTCTCTTAACACTGAAGCTTTCTTT. Translated: CASSFSLNTEAFF. The rearrangement uses TRBV5-8 and TRBJ1-1; no firm D call. Trimming took off 2 bases at V and 2 bases at J, with 7 bases between the two ends. This CDR3 spans 13 amino acids. The germline V gene has CDR1 SGHTS and CDR2 YDEGEE.

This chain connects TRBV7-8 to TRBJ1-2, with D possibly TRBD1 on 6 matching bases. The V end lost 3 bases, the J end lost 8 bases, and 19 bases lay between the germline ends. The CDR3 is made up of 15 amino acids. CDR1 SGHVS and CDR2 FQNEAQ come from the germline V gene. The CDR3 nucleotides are TGTGCCAGCAGCTTGGGGAACAGGGTCTTAGAGGGCTACACCTTC. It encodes CASSLGNRVLEGYTF.

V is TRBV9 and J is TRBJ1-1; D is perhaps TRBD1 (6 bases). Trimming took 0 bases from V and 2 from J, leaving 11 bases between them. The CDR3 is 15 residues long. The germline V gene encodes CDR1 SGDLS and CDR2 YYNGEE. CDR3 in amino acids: CASSVEDGTNTEAFF. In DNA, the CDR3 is TGTGCCAGCAGCGTAGAGGACGGGACAAACACTGAAGCTTTCTTT.

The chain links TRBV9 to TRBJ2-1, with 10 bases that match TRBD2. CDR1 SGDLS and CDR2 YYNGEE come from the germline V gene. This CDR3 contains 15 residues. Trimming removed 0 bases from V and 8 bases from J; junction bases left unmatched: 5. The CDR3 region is CASSVAGTSDDEQFF. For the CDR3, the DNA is TGTGCCAGCAGCGTAGCCGGGACTAGCGACGATGAGCAGTTCTTC.

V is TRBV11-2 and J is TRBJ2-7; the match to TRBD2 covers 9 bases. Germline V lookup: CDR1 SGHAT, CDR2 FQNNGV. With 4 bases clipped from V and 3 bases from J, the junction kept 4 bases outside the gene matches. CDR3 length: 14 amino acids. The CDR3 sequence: CASSSSSGNYEQYF. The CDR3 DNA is TGTGCCAGCAGCTCTTCTAGCGGGAACTACGAGCAGTACTTC.

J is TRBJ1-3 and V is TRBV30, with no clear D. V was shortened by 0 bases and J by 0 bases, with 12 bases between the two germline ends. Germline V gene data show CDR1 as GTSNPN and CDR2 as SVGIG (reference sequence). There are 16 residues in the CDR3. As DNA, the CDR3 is TGTGCCTGGAGTGTTCCCGTTTCTCTCTCTGGAAACACCATATATTTT. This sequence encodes CAWSVPVSLSGNTIYF. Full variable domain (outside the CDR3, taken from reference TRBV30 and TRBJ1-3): SQTIHQWPATLVQPVGSPLSLECTVEGTSNPNLYWYRQAAGRGLQLLFYSVGIGQISSEVPQNLSASRPQDRQFILSSKKLLLSDSGFYLCAWSVPVSLSGNTIYFGEGSWLTVV.

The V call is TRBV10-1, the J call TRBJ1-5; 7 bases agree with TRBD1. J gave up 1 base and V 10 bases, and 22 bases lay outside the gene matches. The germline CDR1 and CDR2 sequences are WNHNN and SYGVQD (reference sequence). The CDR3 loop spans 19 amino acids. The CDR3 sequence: CATYFNRRGRDRSNQPQHF. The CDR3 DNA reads TGCGCCACCTATTTCAACAGGAGGGGGCGAGATCGGAGCAATCAGCCCCAGCATTTT.

This chain's CDR3 is CASPWTAPVRSYEQYF. CDR3 DNA sequence: TGTGCCAGCCCTTGGACAGCCCCAGTAAGGTCCTACGAGCAGTACTTC. The chain employs TRBV6-4 and TRBJ2-7, with D possibly TRBD1 on 6 matching bases. The CDR3 runs to 16 residues. Trimming removed 8 bases from V and 1 base from J, with 21 bases in between. The germline gives CDR1 MRHNA, CDR2 SNTAGT.

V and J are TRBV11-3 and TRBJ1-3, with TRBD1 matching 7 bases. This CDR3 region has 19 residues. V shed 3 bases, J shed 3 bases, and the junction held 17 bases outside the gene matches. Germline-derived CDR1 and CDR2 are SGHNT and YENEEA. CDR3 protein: CASSLSTGYSKGGGNTIYF. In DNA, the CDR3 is TGTGCCAGCAGCTTGTCGACAGGGTATTCTAAAGGTGGTGGAAACACCATATATTTT. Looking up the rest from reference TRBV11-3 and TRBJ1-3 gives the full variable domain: EAGVVQSPRYKIIEKKQPVAFWCNPISGHNTLYWYLQNLGQGPELLIRYENEEAVDDSQLPKDRFSAERLKGVDSTLKIQPAELGDSAVYLCASSLSTGYSKGGGNTIYFGEGSWLTVV.

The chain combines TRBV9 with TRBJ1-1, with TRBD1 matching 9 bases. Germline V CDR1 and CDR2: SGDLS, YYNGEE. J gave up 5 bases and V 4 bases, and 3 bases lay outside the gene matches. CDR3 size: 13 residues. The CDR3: CASSPGTGTEAFF. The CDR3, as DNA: TGTGCCAGCAGCCCAGGGACAGGGACTGAAGCTTTCTTT. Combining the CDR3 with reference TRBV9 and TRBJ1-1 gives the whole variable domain DSGVTQTPKHLITATGQRVTLRCSPRSGDLSVYWYQQSLDQGLQFLIQYYNGEERAKGNILERFSAQQFPDLHSELNLSSLELGDSALYFCASSPGTGTEAFFGQGTRLTVV.

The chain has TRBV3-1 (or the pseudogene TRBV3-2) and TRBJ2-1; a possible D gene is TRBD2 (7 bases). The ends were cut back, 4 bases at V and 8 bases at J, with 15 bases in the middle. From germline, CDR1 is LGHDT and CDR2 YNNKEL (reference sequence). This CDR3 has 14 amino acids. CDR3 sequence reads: CASSRRLAGDEQFF. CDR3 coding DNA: TGTGCCAGCAGCCGACGACTAGCAGGGGATGAGCAGTTCTTC.

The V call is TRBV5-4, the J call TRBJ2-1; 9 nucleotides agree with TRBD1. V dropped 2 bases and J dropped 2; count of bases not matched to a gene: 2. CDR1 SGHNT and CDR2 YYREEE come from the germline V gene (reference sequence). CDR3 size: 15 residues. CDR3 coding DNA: TGTGCCAGCAGCTTTGGGACAGGGACCTACAATGAGCAGTTCTTC. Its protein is CASSFGTGTYNEQFF.